Each of the 8 T cell receptor beta chains below was sequenced from the same sample in a study of immune evolution from preneoplasia to lung adenocarcinoma. The data were produced by immunoSEQ multiplex PCR, yet TCRdb's version contains in-frame clones alone and is incomplete. The sample lists approximately 5,700 clones; over 70% were seen once. Sample: FFPE lung adenocarcinoma in situ tissue. The receptors were gathered from a person aged 55 to 79 with lung adenocarcinoma.

This chain links TRBV10-3 with TRBJ1-6, with TRBD1 matching over 9 bases. V lost 10 bases, J lost 7 bases, and 8 bases stayed unmatched. Germline CDR1 and CDR2: ENHRY and SYGVKD. The CDR3 contains 14 residues. In nucleotides, the CDR3 is TGTGCCACCGAAAGGGGACAGGGAAATTCACCCCTCCACTTT. Translating gives CATERGQGNSPLHF.

The chain recombines TRBV25-1 with TRBJ1-1; D remains unclear. The CDR3 extends over 11 amino acids. V dropped 1 base and J dropped 10 bases, with 7 bases sitting between them. Germline-derived CDR1 and CDR2 are MGHDK and SYGVNS. CDR3 in amino acids: CASSESYRAFF. The DNA of the CDR3 is TGTGCCAGCAGTGAATCTTATAGAGCTTTCTTT.

The rearrangement uses TRBV4-1 and TRBJ1-2, with a weak D call TRBD1 (6 bases). The CDR3 loop spans 14 amino acids. The germline gives CDR1 MGHRA, CDR2 YSYEKL. Trimming left V 8 bases short and J 4 bases short, with 17 bases between. The CDR3 loop reads CASRPLTGAYGYTF. CDR3 DNA sequence: TGCGCCAGCCGACCCTTGACAGGTGCCTATGGCTACACCTTC.

The chain has TRBV7-3 and TRBJ2-1; maybe TRBD2 (5 bases). In germline, CDR1 is SGHTA, CDR2 FQGTGA. The CDR3 extends over 15 amino acids. With 2 bases removed from V and 4 bases from J, the gap between germline ends came to 12 bases. CDR3 region: CASSLAGEFYNEQFF. CDR3 sequence (DNA): TGTGCCAGCAGCTTAGCCGGGGAATTTTACAATGAGCAGTTCTTC. Full variable domain (rest looked up from reference TRBV7-3 and TRBJ2-1): GAGVSQTPSNKVTEKGKYVELRCDPISGHTALYWYRQSLGQGPEFLIYFQGTGAADDSGLPNDRFFAVRPEGSVSTLKIQRTERGDSAVYLCASSLAGEFYNEQFFGPGTRLTVL.

The chain is built from TRBV6-1 and TRBJ2-5; D uncertain. The CDR3 totals 15 residues. V was cut by 1 base and J by 4 bases, with 13 bases left in between. The germline CDR1 and CDR2 sequences are MNHNS and SASEGT. The CDR3: CASSEGNGPRETQYF. The CDR3 bases are TGTGCCAGCAGTGAAGGGAACGGCCCGCGAGAGACCCAGTACTTC.

This chain uses TRBV2 with TRBJ1-2; the D gene is possibly TRBD1 (5 bases). V gave up 8 bases and J gave up 0 bases, with 13 bases separating them. Germline-derived CDR1 and CDR2 are SNHLY and FYNNEI. The CDR3 contains 14 residues. The CDR3 protein is CASLLQQANYGYTF. The CDR3 nucleotides are TGTGCCAGCCTACTCCAACAGGCTAACTATGGCTACACCTTC.

V usage is TRBV4-1 and J usage is TRBJ2-1; possibly TRBD1 or TRBD2 for D (5 bases each). V was trimmed by 3 bases and J by 9 bases, leaving 18 bases between them. Germline V gene lookup returns CDR1 MGHRA and CDR2 YSYEKL. The CDR3 consists of 15 residues. The CDR3 protein is CASSHPATGRGEQFF. The CDR3 DNA reads TGCGCCAGCAGCCATCCCGCGACGGGGCGAGGTGAGCAGTTCTTC.

This chain connects TRBV30 to TRBJ1-6, with 8 bases matching TRBD1. This CDR3 has 13 amino acids. With V trimmed by 6 bases and J by 7 bases, 5 bases remained unmatched. Per germline, CDR1 GTSNPN and CDR2 SVGIG (reference sequence). CDR3: CACNRGSNSPLHF. The CDR3 nucleotides are TGTGCCTGTAACAGGGGGAGCAATTCACCCCTCCACTTT.